The sequence of this T cell receptor beta chain was determined in a study of blood T cell repertoires in COVID-19 (dated by TCRdb to between 2020 and 2021). Context from the whole study: Samples from collaborators originated in the United States, Italy and Spain and spanned both the acute and convalescent phases of COVID-19. Deeply sampled blood TCRbeta repertoires from subjects exposed to, actively infected with, or recovered from COVID-19 were included in the dataset. The samples were drawn from the first 160 participants of the ongoing ImmuneRACE study and from 950 to 1,500 subjects provided by 6 global collaborators. Nearly every sample came with metadata listing a de-identified subject ID, COVID-19 status, age in years and sex. The repertoires were released in a freely available public database intended as a resource for research on the immune response to SARS-CoV-2. The prospective study material was composed of cDNA or gDNA derived from T cells, B-cell-depleted T cells, or PBMCs. Where available, HLA class I and class II types were obtained from metadata supplied by the sample provider rather than from assay-based typing. Overall study outcomes, separate from this receptor: Clinical and demographic metadata were provided uncurated, with the amount varying by source and participant.

With regard to this clone: Its antigen target is currently unknown. The record has no base qualities; no much larger clone is one base away.

TCRbeta CDR3 regions were amplified from genomic DNA by means of the immunoSEQ Assay, a bias-controlled multiplex PCR. The study's own analysis went as follows. The number of nucleated cells in each sample was estimated from the amplification of reference gene primers within the assay. Sequence reads were collapsed and filtered to measure the absolute abundance of every unique TCRbeta CDR3 rearrangement. For each sample, productive Simpson clonality was calculated as the square root of Simpson's diversity index across productive rearrangements. TCRdb holds this immuneACCESS table with in-frame rearrangements only. Some clones are missing; in checked studies, unresolved V genes explain under half, and the rest has no known cause. D and trimming come from the DNA, and the V and J calls and clone size come from that table. The sample table records 300,000 to 400,000 clones; 89% of these occur just once. The leading ten clones occupy approximately 3% of the sample.

CDR1 and CDR2 are drawn from the germline V gene (reference sequence): LGHDT, YNNKEL. Taken from cysteine to phenylalanine, the CDR3 has 16 residues. Of all the DNA, just the CDR3 is kept, 48 bases in frame from base 1. Germline trimming: 5 bases from V, 5 bases from J; junction bases outside gene matches: 7. In Seattle, one collaborating source enrolled patients while the infection was active and tracked those patients longitudinally over the course of disease. Collaborating institutions collected whole blood in K2EDTA tubes following their own protocols. For TCRbeta analysis, collaborator samples were shipped as frozen whole blood, as isolated PBMCs, or as DNA extracted from either sample type.

This sequence uses TRBV3-1 (or the pseudogene TRBV3-2) and TRBJ2-5, with 14 bases in between that match TRBD2. The sequence was collected from a woman in her twenties or thirties with COVID-19, enrolled during active disease. The sequenced material came from peripheral blood. The DNA sequence follows: TGTGCCAGCAGCTCAGGGACTAGCGGGAGTGTGGAGACCCAGTACTTC. This sequence encodes CASSSGTSGSVETQYF.